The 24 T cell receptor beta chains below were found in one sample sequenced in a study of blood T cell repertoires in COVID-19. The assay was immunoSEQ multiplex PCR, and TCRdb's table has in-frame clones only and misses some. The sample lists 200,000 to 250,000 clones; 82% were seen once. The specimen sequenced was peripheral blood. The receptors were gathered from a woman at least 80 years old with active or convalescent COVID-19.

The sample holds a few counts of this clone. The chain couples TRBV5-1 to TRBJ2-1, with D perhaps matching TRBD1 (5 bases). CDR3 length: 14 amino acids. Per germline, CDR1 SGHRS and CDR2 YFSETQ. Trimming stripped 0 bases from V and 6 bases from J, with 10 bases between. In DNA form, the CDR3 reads TGCGCCAGCAGCTTGGCCGGTAGGGGCAATGAGCAGTTCTTC. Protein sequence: CASSLAGRGNEQFF.

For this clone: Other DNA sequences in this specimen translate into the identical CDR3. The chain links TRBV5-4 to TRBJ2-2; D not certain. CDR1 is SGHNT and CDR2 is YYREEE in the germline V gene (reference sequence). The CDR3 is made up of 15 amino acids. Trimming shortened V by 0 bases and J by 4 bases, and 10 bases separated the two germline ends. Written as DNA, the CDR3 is TGTGCCAGCAGCTTGGGGCAGCGAGGCACCGGGGAGCTGTTTTTT. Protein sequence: CASSLGQRGTGELFF.

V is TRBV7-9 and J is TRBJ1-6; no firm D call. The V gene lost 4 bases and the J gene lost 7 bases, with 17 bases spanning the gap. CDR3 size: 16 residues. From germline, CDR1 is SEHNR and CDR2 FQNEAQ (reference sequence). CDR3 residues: CASSYNGGVGNSPLHF. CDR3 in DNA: TGTGCCAGCAGCTACAATGGCGGGGTAGGGAATTCACCCCTCCACTTT. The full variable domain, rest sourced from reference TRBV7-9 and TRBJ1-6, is DTGVSQNPRHKITKRGQNVTFRCDPISEHNRLYWYRQTLGQGPEFLTYFQNEAQLEKSRLLSDRFSAERPKGSFSTLEIQRTEQGDSAMYLCASSYNGGVGNSPLHFGNGTRLTVT.

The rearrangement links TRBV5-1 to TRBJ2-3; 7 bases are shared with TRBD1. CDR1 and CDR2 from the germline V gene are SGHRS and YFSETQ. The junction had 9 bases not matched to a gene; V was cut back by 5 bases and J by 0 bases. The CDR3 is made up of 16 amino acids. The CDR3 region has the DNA TGCGCCAGCAGTGTTGGTTGGACAGGTAGCACAGATACGCAGTATTTT. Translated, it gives CASSVGWTGSTDTQYF.

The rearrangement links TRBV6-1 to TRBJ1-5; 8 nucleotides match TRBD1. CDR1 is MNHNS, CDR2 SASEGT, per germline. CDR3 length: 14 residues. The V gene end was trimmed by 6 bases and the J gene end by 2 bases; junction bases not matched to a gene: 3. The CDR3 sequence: CASSPGQGNQPQHF. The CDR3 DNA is TGTGCCAGCAGCCCGGGACAGGGCAATCAGCCCCAGCATTTT.

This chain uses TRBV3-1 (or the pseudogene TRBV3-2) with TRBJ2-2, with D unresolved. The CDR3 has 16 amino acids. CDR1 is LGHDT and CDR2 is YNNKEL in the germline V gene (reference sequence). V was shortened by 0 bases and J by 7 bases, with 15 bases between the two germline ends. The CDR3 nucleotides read TGTGCCAGCAGCCAAGAGCCCTCAAGGAGAGGCGGGGAGCTGTTTTTT. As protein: CASSQEPSRRGGELFF.

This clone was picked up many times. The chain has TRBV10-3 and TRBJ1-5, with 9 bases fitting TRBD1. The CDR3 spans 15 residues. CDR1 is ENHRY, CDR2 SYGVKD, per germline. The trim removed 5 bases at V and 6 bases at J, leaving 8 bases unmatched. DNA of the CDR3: TGTGCCATCAGTTCTACAGGGGGCCTCGGTCAGCCCCAGCATTTT. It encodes CAISSTGGLGQPQHF.

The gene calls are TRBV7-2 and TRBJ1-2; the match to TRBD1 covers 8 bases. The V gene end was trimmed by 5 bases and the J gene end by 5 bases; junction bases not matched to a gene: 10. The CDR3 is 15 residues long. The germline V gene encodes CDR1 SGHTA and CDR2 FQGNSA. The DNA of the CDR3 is TGTGCCAGCAGCCAAATGACAGGGGCACGATATGGCTACACCTTC. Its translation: CASSQMTGARYGYTF. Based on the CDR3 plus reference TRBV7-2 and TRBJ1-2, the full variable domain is GAGVSQSPSNKVTEKGKDVELRCDPISGHTALYWYRQSLGQGLEFLIYFQGNSAPDKSGLPSDRFSAERTGGSVSTLTIQRTQQEDSAVYLCASSQMTGARYGYTFGSGTRLTVV.

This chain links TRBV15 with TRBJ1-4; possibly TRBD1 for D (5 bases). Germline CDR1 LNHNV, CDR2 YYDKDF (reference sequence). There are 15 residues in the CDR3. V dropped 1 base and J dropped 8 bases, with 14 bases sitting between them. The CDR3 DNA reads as TGTGCCACCAGCAGAGGGAACAGGCAGGCGGAAAAACTGTTTTTT. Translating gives CATSRGNRQAEKLFF.

Written as DNA, the CDR3 is TGTGCCAGCAGCGGGGGGACTAGCGGCCAAGAGACCCAGTACTTC. It translates to CASSGGTSGQETQYF. V usage is TRBV7-2 and J usage is TRBJ2-5, with 11 bases that match TRBD2. J lost 1 base, V lost 5 bases, and 3 bases had no gene match. The germline V gene has CDR1 SGHTA and CDR2 FQGNSA. The CDR3 is 15 amino acids.

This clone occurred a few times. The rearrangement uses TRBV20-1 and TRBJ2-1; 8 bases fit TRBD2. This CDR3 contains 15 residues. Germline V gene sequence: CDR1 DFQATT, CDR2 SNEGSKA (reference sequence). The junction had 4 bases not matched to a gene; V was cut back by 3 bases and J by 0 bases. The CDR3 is CSASPSGFSYNEQFF. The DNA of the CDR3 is TGCAGTGCTAGTCCTAGCGGGTTCTCCTACAATGAGCAGTTCTTC.

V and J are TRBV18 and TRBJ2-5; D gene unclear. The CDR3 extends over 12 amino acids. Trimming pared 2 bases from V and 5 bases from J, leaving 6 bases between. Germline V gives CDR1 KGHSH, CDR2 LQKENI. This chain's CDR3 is CASSPFPETQYF. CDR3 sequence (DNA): TGTGCCAGCTCACCATTTCCGGAGACCCAGTACTTC.

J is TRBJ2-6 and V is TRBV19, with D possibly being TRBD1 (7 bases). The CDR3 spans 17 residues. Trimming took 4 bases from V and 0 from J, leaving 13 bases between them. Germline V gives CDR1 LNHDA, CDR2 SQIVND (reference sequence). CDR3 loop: CASSKDRRVSGANVLTF. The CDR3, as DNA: TGTGCCAGTAGTAAGGACAGGAGGGTCTCTGGGGCCAACGTCCTGACTTTC. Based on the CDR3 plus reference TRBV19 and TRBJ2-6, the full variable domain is DGGITQSPKYLFRKEGQNVTLSCEQNLNHDAMYWYRQDPGQGLRLIYYSQIVNDFQKGDIAEGYSVSREKKESFPLTVTSAQKNPTAFYLCASSKDRRVSGANVLTFGAGSRLTVL.

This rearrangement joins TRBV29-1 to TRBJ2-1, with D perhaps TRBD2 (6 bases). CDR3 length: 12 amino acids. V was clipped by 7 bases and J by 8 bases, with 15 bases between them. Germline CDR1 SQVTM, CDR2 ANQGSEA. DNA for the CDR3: TGCAGCGAAGAGGCGGGCGGGGATGAGCAGTTCTTC. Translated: CSEEAGGDEQFF.

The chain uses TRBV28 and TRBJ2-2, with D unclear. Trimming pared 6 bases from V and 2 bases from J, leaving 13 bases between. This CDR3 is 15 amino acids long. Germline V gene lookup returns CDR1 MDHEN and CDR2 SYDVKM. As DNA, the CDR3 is TGTGCCAGCAGAAATCTGCGGATAAACACCGGGGAGCTGTTTTTT. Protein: CASRNLRINTGELFF.

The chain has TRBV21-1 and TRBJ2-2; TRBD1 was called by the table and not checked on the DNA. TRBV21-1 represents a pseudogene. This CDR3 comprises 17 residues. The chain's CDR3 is CASSNSRQGTRAGELFF. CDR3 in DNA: TGTGCCAGCAGCAATTCTAGACAGGGGACTCGGGCCGGGGAGCTGTTTTTT.

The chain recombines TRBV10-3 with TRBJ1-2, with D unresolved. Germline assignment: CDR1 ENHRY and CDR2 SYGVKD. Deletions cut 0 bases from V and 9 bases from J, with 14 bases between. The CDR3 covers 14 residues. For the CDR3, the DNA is TGTGCCATCAGTGAGTCGAGGGATTTAACCCGCTACACCTTC. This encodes CAISESRDLTRYTF.

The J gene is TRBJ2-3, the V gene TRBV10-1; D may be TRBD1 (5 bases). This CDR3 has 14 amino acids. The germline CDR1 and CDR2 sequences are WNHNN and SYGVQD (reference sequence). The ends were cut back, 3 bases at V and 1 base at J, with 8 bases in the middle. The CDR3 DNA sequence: TGCGCCAGCAGTGATGACAGCCGCACAGATACGCAGTATTTT. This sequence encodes CASSDDSRTDTQYF.

CDR3 coding DNA: TGTGCCAGCAGTTCACCGGGACTAGCTTTTGAGACCCAGTACTTC. It is translated as CASSSPGLAFETQYF. The J gene is TRBJ2-5, the V gene TRBV27; 9 nucleotides match TRBD2. The CDR3 is 15 amino acids. Germline V gene sequence: CDR1 MNHEY, CDR2 SMNVEV (reference sequence). Unmatched junction bases numbered 8, after V lost 4 bases and J lost 5 bases.

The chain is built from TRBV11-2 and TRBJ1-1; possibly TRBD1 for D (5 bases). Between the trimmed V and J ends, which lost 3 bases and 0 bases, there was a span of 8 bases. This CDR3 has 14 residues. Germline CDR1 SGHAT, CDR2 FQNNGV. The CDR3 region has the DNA TGTGCCAGCAGCTTCCGACAGCTGAACACTGAAGCTTTCTTT. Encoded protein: CASSFRQLNTEAFF.

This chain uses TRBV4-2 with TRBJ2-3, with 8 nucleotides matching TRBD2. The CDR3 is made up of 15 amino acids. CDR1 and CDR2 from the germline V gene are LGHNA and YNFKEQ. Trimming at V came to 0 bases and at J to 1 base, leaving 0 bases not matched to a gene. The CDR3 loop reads CASSQETSGTDTQYF. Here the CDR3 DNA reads TGTGCCAGCAGCCAAGAGACTAGCGGCACAGATACGCAGTATTTT.

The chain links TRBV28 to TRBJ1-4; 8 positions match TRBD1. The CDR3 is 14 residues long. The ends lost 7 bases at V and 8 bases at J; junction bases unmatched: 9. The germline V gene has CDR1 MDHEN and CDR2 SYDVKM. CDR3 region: CASTQDRAMEKLFF. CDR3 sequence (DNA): TGTGCCAGCACCCAGGACAGGGCCATGGAAAAACTGTTTTTT.

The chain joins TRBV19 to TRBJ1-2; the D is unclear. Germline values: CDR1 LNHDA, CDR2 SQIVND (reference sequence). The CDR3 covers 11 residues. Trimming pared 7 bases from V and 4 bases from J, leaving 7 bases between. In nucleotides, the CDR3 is TGTGCCAGTACTACAGTCTATGGCTACACCTTC. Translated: CASTTVYGYTF.

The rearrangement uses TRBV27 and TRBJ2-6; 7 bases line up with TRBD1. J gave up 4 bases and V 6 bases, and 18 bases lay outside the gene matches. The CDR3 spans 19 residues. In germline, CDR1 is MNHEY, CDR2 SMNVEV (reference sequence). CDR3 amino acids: CASSLRRGGAFSGANVLTF. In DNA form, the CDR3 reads TGTGCCAGCAGCCTGAGGAGAGGGGGCGCTTTTTCCGGGGCCAACGTCCTGACTTTC.